One and the same sample provided the 25 T cell receptor beta chains below, sequenced in a study of cytomegalovirus exposure and HLA in healthy donors. PCR primers comprised 60 Vbeta and 13 Jbeta primers. Method: immunoSEQ multiplex PCR; TCRdb's copy keeps in-frame clones and lacks some. The sample lists under 200,000 clones, around 81% seen once, with roughly 5% in the top ten. What was sequenced was PBMCs. The receptors come from a man between 40 and 49 years old in good health and CMV-seronegative.

V and J are TRBV27 and TRBJ2-7; TRBD2 might be the D (5 bases). Trimming took 5 bases from V and 3 from J, leaving 14 bases between them. The CDR3 runs 14 residues. Per the germline V gene, CDR1 is MNHEY and CDR2 is SMNVEV (reference sequence). The CDR3 sequence is CASSIRRTGYEQYF. The DNA of the CDR3 is TGTGCCAGCAGTATCAGACGGACTGGCTACGAGCAGTACTTC.

The chain employs TRBV7-2 and TRBJ2-7, with TRBD2 matching 13 bases. The length of the CDR3 is 14 residues. With 5 bases clipped from V and 6 bases from J, the junction kept 4 bases outside the gene matches. In germline, CDR1 is SGHTA, CDR2 FQGNSA. The CDR3 reads CASSPGLAGAEQYF. In nucleotides, the CDR3 is TGTGCCAGCAGCCCAGGACTAGCGGGAGCCGAGCAGTACTTC.

This clone was picked up a small number of times. V and J are TRBV7-2 and TRBJ1-1, with no clear D. The V gene's germline CDR1 is SGHTA and CDR2 FQGNSA. This CDR3 spans 12 amino acids. V lost 5 bases to trimming and J lost 6 bases, with 10 bases between them. CDR3 loop: CASSHQQPEAFF. The DNA of the CDR3 is TGTGCCAGCAGCCATCAACAACCTGAAGCTTTCTTT.

The V call is TRBV5-1, the J call TRBJ2-7; TRBD2 aligns across 9 bases. This CDR3 has 14 residues. CDR1 and CDR2 from the germline V gene are SGHRS and YFSETQ. Losses at the gene ends were 4 bases for V and 7 bases for J; bases not matched to a gene: 9. The CDR3 DNA is TGCGCCAGCAGCGACCAGGGACTAGCCAGGGAGCAGTACTTC. Translated, it gives CASSDQGLAREQYF.

V usage is TRBV2 and J usage is TRBJ2-5; D is uncertain. V lost 1 base and J 5 bases, leaving 11 bases between the germline ends. The CDR3 totals 14 residues. The V gene's germline CDR1 is SNHLY and CDR2 FYNNEI. CDR3 DNA sequence: TGTGCCAGCAGTGAAGGCCCGACCGGGGAGACCCAGTACTTC. Translated: CASSEGPTGETQYF.

This chain uses TRBV5-5 with TRBJ1-2; D uncertain. The CDR3 is 14 amino acids. The ends were cut back, 1 base at V and 4 bases at J, with 11 bases in the middle. Germline V gene sequence: CDR1 SGHKS, CDR2 YYEKEE (reference sequence). The DNA for the CDR3 is TGTGCCAGCAGCTTGTTGCGAGGGAGCTATGGCTACACCTTC. Translation: CASSLLRGSYGYTF.

V and J are TRBV2 and TRBJ1-2, with 8 bases matching TRBD1. The germline CDR1 and CDR2 sequences are SNHLY and FYNNEI. Germline trimming cut 10 bases from V and 5 bases from J; bases unmatched to any gene: 6. CDR3 length equals 12 residues. The DNA of the CDR3 is TGTGCCACTGCGACAGGGGTTTATGGCTACACCTTC. It encodes CATATGVYGYTF.

The rearrangement links TRBV5-6 to TRBJ1-2; 9 bases map to TRBD1. The CDR3 is 17 amino acids. Germline loops: CDR1 SGHDT, CDR2 YYEEEE. The trim removed 4 bases at V and 7 bases at J, leaving 17 bases unmatched. CDR3 amino acids: CASSPPVGQGFIGGYTF. The CDR3 DNA reads TGTGCCAGCAGCCCCCCGGTGGGACAGGGATTTATAGGTGGCTACACCTTC.

The rearrangement links TRBV7-9 to TRBJ2-1; TRBD1 matches at 8 bases. This CDR3 region has 15 residues. The V gene's germline CDR1 is SEHNR and CDR2 FQNEAQ (reference sequence). V was pared by 5 bases and J by 5 bases, with 8 bases of the junction left unmatched. The CDR3 protein is CASSARGREDNEQFF. For the CDR3, the DNA is TGTGCCAGCAGCGCCAGGGGGCGAGAGGACAATGAGCAGTTCTTC.

V usage is TRBV28 and J usage is TRBJ2-5; 10 bases are shared with TRBD1. Per germline, CDR1 MDHEN and CDR2 SYDVKM. With V trimmed by 4 bases and J by 7 bases, 9 bases remained unmatched. This CDR3 region has 15 residues. The CDR3 DNA follows: TGTGCCAGCAGTTCAGGGGGGACAGGGGAAGGGACCCAGTACTTC. This gives the protein CASSSGGTGEGTQYF.

This clone was recorded only once. J is TRBJ2-1 and V is TRBV5-4; D remains ambiguous. The V gene's germline CDR1 is SGHNT and CDR2 YYREEE (reference sequence). V lost 1 base and J 11 bases, leaving 13 bases between the germline ends. The length of the CDR3 is 13 residues. The CDR3 coding sequence is TGTGCCAGCAGCTTGAACAGCCCAATGAAGCAGTTCTTC. This encodes CASSLNSPMKQFF. The full variable domain, completed using reference TRBV5-4 and TRBJ2-1, is ETGVTQSPTHLIKTRGQQVTLRCSSQSGHNTVSWYQQALGQGPQFIFQYYREEENGRGNFPPRFSGLQFPNYSSELNVNALELDDSALYLCASSLNSPMKQFFGPGTRLTVL.

The rearrangement joins TRBV15 to TRBJ2-4; 7 bases are a match to TRBD2. With V trimmed by 0 bases and J by 7 bases, 6 bases remained unmatched. The germline CDR1 and CDR2 sequences are LNHNV and YYDKDF (reference sequence). The CDR3 is made up of 15 amino acids. The CDR3 DNA follows: TGTGCCACCAGCAGAGAGGGGGGGTTTCGGAACATTCAGTACTTC. Protein: CATSREGGFRNIQYF.

This clone was seen a few times. This chain uses TRBV19 with TRBJ2-5; maybe TRBD2 (7 bases). The V gene's germline CDR1 is LNHDA and CDR2 SQIVND (reference sequence). This CDR3 has 16 residues. Deletions cut 6 bases from V and 8 bases from J, with 25 bases between. The CDR3 DNA sequence: TGTGCCAGTAGATATAGAGGGGGGGGGACTACCGATACCCAGTACTTC. Amino acids: CASRYRGGGTTDTQYF.

The rearrangement uses TRBV6-6 and TRBJ1-1, with TRBD1 matching over 9 bases. In germline, CDR1 is MNHNY, CDR2 SVGAGI (reference sequence). CDR3 length: 14 amino acids. V was pared by 5 bases and J by 5 bases, with 6 bases of the junction left unmatched. CDR3 protein: CASSAQGARTEAFF. The CDR3 DNA is TGTGCCAGCAGTGCACAGGGGGCGCGGACTGAAGCTTTCTTT.

V is TRBV11-2 and J is TRBJ2-1; a possible D gene is TRBD2 (6 bases). The germline V gene encodes CDR1 SGHAT and CDR2 FQNNGV. CDR3 length: 16 residues. V was shortened by 5 bases and J by 3 bases, with 17 bases between the two germline ends. CDR3 sequence: CASSPQRLAVYNEQFF. The CDR3 DNA reads TGTGCCAGCAGCCCGCAGCGGTTAGCGGTCTACAATGAGCAGTTCTTC.

This chain uses TRBV4-3 with TRBJ1-1; D not certain. The V gene lost 0 bases and the J gene lost 0 bases, with 8 bases spanning the gap. Germline CDR1 and CDR2: LGHNA and YSLEER. The CDR3 extends over 15 amino acids. CDR3 residues: CASSQERNLNTEAFF. CDR3 bases: TGCGCCAGCAGCCAAGAGAGAAACCTGAACACTGAAGCTTTCTTT.

V usage is TRBV29-1 and J usage is TRBJ1-1; 7 positions agree with TRBD1. Germline CDR1 reads SQVTM; CDR2 reads ANQGSEA. The CDR3 covers 13 residues. V lost 6 bases and J lost 1; bases outside the gene matches: 5. In nucleotides, the CDR3 is TGCAGCGTCTGGACAGGTCGGAACACTGAAGCTTTCTTT. This gives the protein CSVWTGRNTEAFF.

V and J are TRBV4-3 and TRBJ2-7; D might be TRBD2 (6 bases). Trimming left V 0 bases short and J 2 bases short, with 11 bases between. CDR3 length: 15 residues. Germline CDR1 LGHNA, CDR2 YSLEER. This CDR3 is CASSQDERAAYEQYF. CDR3 in DNA: TGCGCCAGCAGCCAAGATGAGCGGGCGGCCTACGAGCAGTACTTC.

Regarding this clone: One end of the junction varies from germline; a read error may be responsible. The chain has TRBV7-9 and TRBJ1-5; 7 bases align to TRBD1. This CDR3 spans 14 amino acids. The V gene's germline CDR1 is SEHNR and CDR2 FQNEAQ (reference sequence). The CDR3 nucleotides read TGTTCCAGCAGCCGGACAGGTGATAATCAGCCCCAGCATTTT. Translated, it gives CSSSRTGDNQPQHF.

Only one count was recorded for this clone. The V call is TRBV5-4, the J call TRBJ2-5; D unclear. The CDR3 has 12 amino acids. Germline CDR1 and CDR2: SGHNT and YYREEE (reference sequence). V gave up 1 base and J gave up 2 bases, with 3 bases separating them. CDR3 in amino acids: CASSLQQETQYF. The DNA of the CDR3 is TGTGCCAGCAGCTTGCAGCAAGAGACCCAGTACTTC.

This clone was observed a few times. The gene calls are TRBV7-2 and TRBJ1-3; no clear D. Per the germline V gene, CDR1 is SGHTA and CDR2 is FQGNSA. The CDR3 loop spans 15 amino acids. Trimming removed 5 bases at V and 0 bases at J, with 11 bases between. The CDR3 protein is CASSAGIHSGNTIYF. For the CDR3, the DNA is TGTGCCAGCAGCGCCGGGATCCACTCTGGAAACACCATATATTTT.

The genes are TRBV4-3 and TRBJ1-2, with TRBD1 identical over 7 bases. The germline CDR1 and CDR2 sequences are LGHNA and YSLEER. J lost 4 bases, V lost 3 bases, and 8 bases had no gene match. This CDR3 is 15 amino acids long. In nucleotides, the CDR3 is TGCGCCAGCAGCCATCACAGGGGAGCAGGCTATGGCTACACCTTC. Amino acid sequence: CASSHHRGAGYGYTF.

The V call is TRBV6-5, the J call TRBJ1-2, with 9 bases aligning to TRBD1. From germline, CDR1 is MNHEY and CDR2 SVGAGI. CDR3 length: 14 residues. The V gene end was trimmed by 6 bases and the J gene end by 2 bases; junction bases not matched to a gene: 4. CDR3 amino acids: CASSVGQGNYGYTF. The CDR3 DNA sequence: TGTGCCAGCAGCGTGGGACAGGGAAACTATGGCTACACCTTC.

The chain is built from TRBV7-8 and TRBJ2-5; weak D call: TRBD2 (5 bases). Near its end, the DNA agrees better with TRBJ2-7, so the J call may be wrong. The germline V gene encodes CDR1 SGHVS and CDR2 FQNEAQ. This CDR3 spans 14 amino acids. The chain's CDR3 is CASSPPGSRYEQYF. The CDR3 DNA is TGTGCCAGCAGCCCTCCGGGGTCTCGCTACGAGCAGTACTTC.

J is TRBJ2-3 and V is TRBV5-4, with no clear D. The CDR3 totals 17 residues. Trimming shortened V by 0 bases and J by 0 bases, and 14 bases separated the two germline ends. Germline CDR1 reads SGHNT; CDR2 reads YYREEE (reference sequence). The CDR3 protein is CASSLELGLPSTDTQYF. Here the CDR3 DNA reads TGTGCCAGCAGCTTGGAGTTGGGCCTCCCTAGCACAGATACGCAGTATTTT. Supplemented by reference TRBV5-4 and TRBJ2-3, the full variable domain reads ETGVTQSPTHLIKTRGQQVTLRCSSQSGHNTVSWYQQALGQGPQFIFQYYREEENGRGNFPPRFSGLQFPNYSSELNVNALELDDSALYLCASSLELGLPSTDTQYFGPGTRLTVL.